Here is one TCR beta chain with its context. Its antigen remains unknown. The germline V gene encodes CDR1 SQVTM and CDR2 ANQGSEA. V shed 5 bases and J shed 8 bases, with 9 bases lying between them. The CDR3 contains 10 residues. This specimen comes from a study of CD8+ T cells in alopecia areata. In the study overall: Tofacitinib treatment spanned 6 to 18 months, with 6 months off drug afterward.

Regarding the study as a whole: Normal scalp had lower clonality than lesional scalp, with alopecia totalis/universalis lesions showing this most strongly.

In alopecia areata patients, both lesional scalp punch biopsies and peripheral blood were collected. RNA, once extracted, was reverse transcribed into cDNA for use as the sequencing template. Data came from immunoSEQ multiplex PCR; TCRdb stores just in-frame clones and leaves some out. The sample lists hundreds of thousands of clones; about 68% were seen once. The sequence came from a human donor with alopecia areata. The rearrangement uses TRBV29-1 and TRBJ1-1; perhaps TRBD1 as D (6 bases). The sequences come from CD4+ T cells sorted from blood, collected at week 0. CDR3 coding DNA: TGCAGCGTTAGGACAGTCGAAGCTTTCTTT. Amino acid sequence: CSVRTVEAFF.